The following is a T cell receptor beta chain sequence with its context. What it recognizes is unknown. These data belong to a study of CD8+ T cells in alopecia areata. Study background: It was 6 to 18 months of tofacitinib, and then there were 6 months off drug. Notes on the study in general: Lesional scalp, notably in alopecia totalis/universalis, had clonality above that of normal scalp.

Investigators isolated RNA and reverse transcribed it into cDNA to act as the sequencing template. Produced via immunoSEQ multiplex PCR; TCRdb's table is partial and in-frame only. Of about 140,000 clones listed, approximately 50% were seen once; the top ten hold 0.95% to 1%. This CDR3 spans 15 amino acids. CDR1 is MNHEY, CDR2 SMNVEV, per germline (reference sequence). Trimming pared 7 bases from V and 1 base from J, leaving 17 bases between. Specimens obtained from alopecia areata patients comprised lesional scalp punch biopsies and peripheral blood. The TCR was taken from a human donor with alopecia areata. Sequencing was performed on CD4+ T cells sorted from blood, taken at week 0. The chain carries TRBV27 and TRBJ2-7; a possible D gene is TRBD1 (6 bases). DNA for the CDR3: TGTGCCAGCAAACTTAAGGGACATCCTTCCTACGAGCAGTACTTC. Its translation is CASKLKGHPSYEQYF.